This TCR beta chain derives from a study of T cell responses to AZD1222 COVID-19 vaccine. Study-level results: When two AZD1222 doses had been given, Spike-specific TCR breadth and depth rose. None of the repertoires were sampled until the peak T cell response had passed.

Notes on this clone: What it binds is not known.

The table came from immunoSEQ multiplex PCR; TCRdb's copy has only in-frame clones and leaves some out. The sample carries some 96,000 clones, about 88% recorded once. The germline V and J ends were trimmed by 6 bases and 1 base, with 12 bases remaining between them. The CDR3 is made up of 14 amino acids. Germline V gives CDR1 MNHEY, CDR2 SMNVEV (reference sequence). The sequenced sample was peripheral blood, obtained on day 0 of AZD1222 vaccination. The V and J genes are TRBV27 and TRBJ1-1, with a weak D call TRBD1 (6 bases). The sequence came from an adult in good health. The CDR3: CASSRRTENTEAFF. The CDR3 bases are TGTGCCAGCAGCCGCAGGACAGAGAACACTGAAGCTTTCTTT.